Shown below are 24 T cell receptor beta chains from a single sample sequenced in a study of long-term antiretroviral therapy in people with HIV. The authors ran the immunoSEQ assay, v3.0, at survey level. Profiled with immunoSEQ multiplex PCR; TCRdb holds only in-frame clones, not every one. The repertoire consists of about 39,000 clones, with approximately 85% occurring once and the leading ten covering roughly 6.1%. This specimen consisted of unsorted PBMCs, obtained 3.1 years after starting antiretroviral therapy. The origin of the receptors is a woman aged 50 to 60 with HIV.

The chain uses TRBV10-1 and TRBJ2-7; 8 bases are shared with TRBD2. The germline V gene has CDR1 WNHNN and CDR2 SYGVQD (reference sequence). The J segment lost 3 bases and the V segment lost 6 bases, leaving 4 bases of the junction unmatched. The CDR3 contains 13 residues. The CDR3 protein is CASSTGTSYEQYF. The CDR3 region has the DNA TGCGCCAGCAGCACCGGGACTAGCTACGAGCAGTACTTC.

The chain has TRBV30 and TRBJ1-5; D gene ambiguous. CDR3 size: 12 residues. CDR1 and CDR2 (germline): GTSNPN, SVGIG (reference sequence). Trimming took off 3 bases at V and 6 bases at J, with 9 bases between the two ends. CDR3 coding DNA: TGTGCCTGGAGCCCCTCGGGTCAGCCCCAGCATTTT. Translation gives CAWSPSGQPQHF.

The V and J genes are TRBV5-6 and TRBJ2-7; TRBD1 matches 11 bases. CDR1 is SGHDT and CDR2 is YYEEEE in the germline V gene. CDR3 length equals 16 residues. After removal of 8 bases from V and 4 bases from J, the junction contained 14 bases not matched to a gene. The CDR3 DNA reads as TGTGCCAGTGGAGTTTCCGGGACAGGGGGTCTTTACGAGCAGTACTTC. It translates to CASGVSGTGGLYEQYF.

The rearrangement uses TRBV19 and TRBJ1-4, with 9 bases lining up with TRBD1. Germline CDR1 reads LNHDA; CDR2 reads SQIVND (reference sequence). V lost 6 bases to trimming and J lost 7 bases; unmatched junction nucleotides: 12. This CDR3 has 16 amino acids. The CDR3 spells CASSNFPTGGSEKLFF. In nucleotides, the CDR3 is TGTGCCAGTAGCAATTTCCCGACAGGGGGGAGTGAAAAACTGTTTTTT.

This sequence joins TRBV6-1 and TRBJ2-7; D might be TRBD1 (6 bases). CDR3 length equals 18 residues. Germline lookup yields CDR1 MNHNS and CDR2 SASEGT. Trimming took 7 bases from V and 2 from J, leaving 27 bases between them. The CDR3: CASTDKTGVTNNPYEQYF. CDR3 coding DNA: TGTGCCAGCACTGACAAGACAGGAGTTACCAACAATCCCTACGAGCAGTACTTC.

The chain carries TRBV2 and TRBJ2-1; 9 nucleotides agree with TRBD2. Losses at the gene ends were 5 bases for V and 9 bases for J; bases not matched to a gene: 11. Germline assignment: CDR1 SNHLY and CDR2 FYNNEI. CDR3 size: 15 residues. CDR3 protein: CASSRSAGGRGEQFF. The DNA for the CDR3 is TGTGCCAGCAGTCGGTCGGCGGGGGGGCGGGGTGAGCAGTTCTTC.

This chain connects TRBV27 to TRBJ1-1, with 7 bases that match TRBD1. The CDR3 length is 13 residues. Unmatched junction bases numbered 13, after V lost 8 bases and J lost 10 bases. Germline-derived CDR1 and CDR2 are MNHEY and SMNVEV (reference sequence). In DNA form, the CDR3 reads TGTGCCAGCCGAATAGACAGGGCATCTGCAGCTTTCTTT. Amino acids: CASRIDRASAAFF.

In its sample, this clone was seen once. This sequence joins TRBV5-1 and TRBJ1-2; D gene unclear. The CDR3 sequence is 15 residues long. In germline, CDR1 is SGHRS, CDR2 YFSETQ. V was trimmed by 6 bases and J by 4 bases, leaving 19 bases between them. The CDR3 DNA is TGCGCCAGCACGAGGGAGGACGGATCTGTCTATGGCTACACCTTC. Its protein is CASTREDGSVYGYTF.

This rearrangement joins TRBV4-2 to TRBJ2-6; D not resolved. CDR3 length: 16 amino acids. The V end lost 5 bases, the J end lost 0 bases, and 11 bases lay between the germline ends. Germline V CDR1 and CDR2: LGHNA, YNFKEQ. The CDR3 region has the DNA TGTGCCAGCAGCTCCAAAGACGGCTCTGGGGCCAACGTCCTGACTTTC. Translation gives CASSSKDGSGANVLTF.

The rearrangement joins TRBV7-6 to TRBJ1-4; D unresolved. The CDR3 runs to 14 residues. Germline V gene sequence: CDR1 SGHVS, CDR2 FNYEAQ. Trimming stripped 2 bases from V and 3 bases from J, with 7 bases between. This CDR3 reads CASSLRGPNEKLFF. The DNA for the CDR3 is TGTGCCAGCAGCTTACGAGGGCCTAATGAAAAACTGTTTTTT.

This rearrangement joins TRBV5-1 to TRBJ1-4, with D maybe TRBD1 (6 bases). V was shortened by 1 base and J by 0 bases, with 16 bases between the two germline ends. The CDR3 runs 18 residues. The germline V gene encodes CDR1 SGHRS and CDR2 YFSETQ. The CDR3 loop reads CASSLSGQLHSTNEKLFF. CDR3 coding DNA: TGCGCCAGCAGCTTGAGCGGACAGCTCCACTCAACTAATGAAAAACTGTTTTTT.

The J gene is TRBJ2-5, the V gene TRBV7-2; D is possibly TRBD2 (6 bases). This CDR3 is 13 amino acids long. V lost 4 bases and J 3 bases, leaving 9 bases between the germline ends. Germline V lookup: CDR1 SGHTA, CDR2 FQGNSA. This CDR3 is CASSSPSEETQYF. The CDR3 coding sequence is TGTGCCAGCAGCTCCCCTAGCGAAGAGACCCAGTACTTC.

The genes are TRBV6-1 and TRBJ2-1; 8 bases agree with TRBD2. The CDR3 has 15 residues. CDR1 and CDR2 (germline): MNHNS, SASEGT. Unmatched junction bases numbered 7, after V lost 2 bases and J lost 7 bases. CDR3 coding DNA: TGTGCCAGCAGTGAACTCGGGGGGGGCATGAATGAGCAGTTCTTC. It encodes CASSELGGGMNEQFF.

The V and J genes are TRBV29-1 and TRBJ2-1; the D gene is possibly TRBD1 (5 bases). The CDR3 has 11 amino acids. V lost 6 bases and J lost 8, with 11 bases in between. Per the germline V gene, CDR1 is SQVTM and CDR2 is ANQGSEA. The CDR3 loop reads CSVLGPDEQFF. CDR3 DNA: TGCAGCGTGTTGGGGCCCGATGAGCAGTTCTTC.

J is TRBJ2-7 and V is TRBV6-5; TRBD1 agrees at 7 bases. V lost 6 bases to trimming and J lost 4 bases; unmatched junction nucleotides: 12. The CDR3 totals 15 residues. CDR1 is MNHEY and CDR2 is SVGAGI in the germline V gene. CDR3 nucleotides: TGTGCCAGCAGACCCGGACAGGTTCTCTCGTACGAGCAGTACTTC. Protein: CASRPGQVLSYEQYF.

The DNA of the CDR3 is TGTGCCAGCAGCGCCCGGGGCAGGGATGGCGAGACCCAGTACTTC. Encoded protein: CASSARGRDGETQYF. The chain uses TRBV9 and TRBJ2-5, with D perhaps TRBD1 or TRBD2 (5 bases each). The CDR3 consists of 15 residues. Germline V gives CDR1 SGDLS, CDR2 YYNGEE. Trimming took 3 bases from V and 5 from J, leaving 17 bases between them.

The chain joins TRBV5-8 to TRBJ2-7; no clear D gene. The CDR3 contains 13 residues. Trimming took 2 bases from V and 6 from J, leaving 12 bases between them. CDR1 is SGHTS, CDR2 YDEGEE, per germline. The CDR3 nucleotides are TGTGCCAGCAGCTTAAACCCAAAAGGCGAGCAGTACTTC. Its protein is CASSLNPKGEQYF.

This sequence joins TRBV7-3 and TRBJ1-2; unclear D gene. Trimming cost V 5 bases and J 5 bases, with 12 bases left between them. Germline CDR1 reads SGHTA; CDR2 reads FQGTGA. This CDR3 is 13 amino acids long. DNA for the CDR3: TGTGCCAGCAGCCAAGGGAAGGCTTATGGCTACACCTTC. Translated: CASSQGKAYGYTF.

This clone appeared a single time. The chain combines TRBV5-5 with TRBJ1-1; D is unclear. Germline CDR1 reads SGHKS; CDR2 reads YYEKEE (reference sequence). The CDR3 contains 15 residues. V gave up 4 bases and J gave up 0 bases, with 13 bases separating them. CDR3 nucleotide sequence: TGTGCCAGCAGCGCGTCGCCGGTAATGAACACTGAAGCTTTCTTT. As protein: CASSASPVMNTEAFF.

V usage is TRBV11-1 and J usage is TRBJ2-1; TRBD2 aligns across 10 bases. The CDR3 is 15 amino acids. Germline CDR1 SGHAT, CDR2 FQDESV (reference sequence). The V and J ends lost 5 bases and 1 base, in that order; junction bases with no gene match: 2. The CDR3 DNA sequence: TGTGCCAGCAGCCAGCGGGGGGGATCCTACAATGAGCAGTTCTTC. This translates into CASSQRGGSYNEQFF. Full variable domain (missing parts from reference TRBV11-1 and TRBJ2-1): EAEVAQSPRYKITEKSQAVAFWCDPISGHATLYWYRQILGQGPELLVQFQDESVVDDSQLPKDRFSAERLKGVDSTLKIQPAELGDSAMYLCASSQRGGSYNEQFFGPGTRLTVL.

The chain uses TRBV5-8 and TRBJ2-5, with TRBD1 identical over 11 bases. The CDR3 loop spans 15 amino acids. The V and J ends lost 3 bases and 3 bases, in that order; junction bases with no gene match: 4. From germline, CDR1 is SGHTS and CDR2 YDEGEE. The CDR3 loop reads CASSSGTGGKETQYF. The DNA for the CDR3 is TGTGCCAGCAGCTCCGGGACAGGGGGAAAAGAGACCCAGTACTTC.

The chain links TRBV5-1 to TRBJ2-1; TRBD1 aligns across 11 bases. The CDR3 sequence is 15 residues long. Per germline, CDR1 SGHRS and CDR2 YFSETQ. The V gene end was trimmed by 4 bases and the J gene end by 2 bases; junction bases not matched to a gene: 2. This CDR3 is CASSPGQGAYNEQFF. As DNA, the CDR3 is TGCGCCAGCAGCCCGGGACAGGGGGCCTACAATGAGCAGTTCTTC.

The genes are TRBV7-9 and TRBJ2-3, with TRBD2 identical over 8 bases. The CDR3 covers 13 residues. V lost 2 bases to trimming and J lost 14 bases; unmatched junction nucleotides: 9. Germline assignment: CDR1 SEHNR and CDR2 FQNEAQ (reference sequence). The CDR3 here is CASSLSPGLGAYF. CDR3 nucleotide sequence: TGTGCCAGCAGCTTAAGCCCGGGACTAGGTGCGTATTTT.

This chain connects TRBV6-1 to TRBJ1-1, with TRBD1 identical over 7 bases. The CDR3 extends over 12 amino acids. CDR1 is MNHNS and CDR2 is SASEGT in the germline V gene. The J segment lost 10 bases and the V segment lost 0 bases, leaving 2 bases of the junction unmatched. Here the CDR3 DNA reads TGTGCCAGCAGTGAAGCGAACAGGGGAGCTTTCTTT. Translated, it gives CASSEANRGAFF.